The 19 T cell receptor beta chains reported below all come from one sample, sequenced in a study of cytomegalovirus exposure and HLA in healthy donors. PCR primers comprised 60 Vbeta and 13 Jbeta primers. Sequenced by immunoSEQ multiplex PCR; TCRdb stores in-frame clones only, minus some. The table lists about 160,000 clones, 80% of them singletons, with approximately 1.3% in the top ten. The sequenced sample was PBMCs. The receptors were sampled from a man aged 25 to 40 in good health and CMV-seronegative.

The chain couples TRBV9 to TRBJ1-2, with D perhaps TRBD1 (5 bases). Germline CDR1 SGDLS, CDR2 YYNGEE. V gave up 1 base and J gave up 3 bases, with 16 bases separating them. CDR3 length: 16 amino acids. The CDR3 region is CASSVRSEGYDYGYTF. CDR3 nucleotides: TGTGCCAGCAGCGTACGGTCGGAGGGGTACGACTATGGCTACACCTTC.

The V call is TRBV18, the J call TRBJ1-1; D is unresolved. CDR3 length: 13 amino acids. The germline V gene has CDR1 KGHSH and CDR2 LQKENI. Trimming stripped 10 bases from V and 1 base from J, with 13 bases between. The CDR3 DNA is TGTGCCACCAGGAACCAGGAGAACACTGAAGCTTTCTTT. Its translation is CATRNQENTEAFF.

The chain combines TRBV19 with TRBJ2-3, with 8 bases that match TRBD2. Germline V gene data show CDR1 as LNHDA and CDR2 as SQIVND (reference sequence). This CDR3 is built from 15 residues. The V and J ends lost 3 bases and 0 bases, in that order; junction bases with no gene match: 2. In DNA, the CDR3 is TGTGCCAGTAGTATGACTAGCGCTAGCACAGATACGCAGTATTTT. It is translated as CASSMTSASTDTQYF.

This chain uses TRBV4-3 with TRBJ2-1; 11 bases fit TRBD2. The junction had 3 bases not matched to a gene; V was cut back by 1 base and J by 1 base. Germline V gene data show CDR1 as LGHNA and CDR2 as YSLEER. CDR3 size: 17 residues. The DNA for the CDR3 is TGCGCCAGCAGCCAAGTTCTAGCGGGGGGATCCTACAATGAGCAGTTCTTC. It specifies CASSQVLAGGSYNEQFF.

This chain joins TRBV11-2 and TRBJ1-6; TRBD1 is a possible D gene (5 bases). Per germline, CDR1 SGHAT and CDR2 FQNNGV. CDR3 size: 12 residues. V shed 0 bases and J shed 14 bases, with 8 bases lying between them. Here the CDR3 DNA reads TGTGCCAGCAGCTTAGAAGGGGAGGCCCTCCACTTT. Its translation: CASSLEGEALHF.

The rearrangement uses TRBV7-3 and TRBJ2-7; TRBD1 aligns across 10 bases. This CDR3 is built from 14 residues. Germline loops: CDR1 SGHTA, CDR2 FQGTGA. V shed 5 bases, J shed 2 bases, and the junction held 3 bases outside the gene matches. The CDR3 DNA reads TGTGCCAGCAGCCCCGGACAGGGGGCCTACGAGCAGTACTTC. Protein product: CASSPGQGAYEQYF.

The CDR3 here is CASSRQGSPYEQYF. The DNA of the CDR3 is TGTGCCAGCAGTCGACAGGGATCCCCCTACGAGCAGTACTTC. V and J are TRBV2 and TRBJ2-7, with 7 bases that match TRBD1. V was clipped by 5 bases and J by 2 bases; unmatched bases: 6. The CDR3 covers 14 residues. Looked up from germline, CDR1 is SNHLY and CDR2 is FYNNEI.

This chain connects TRBV5-6 to TRBJ1-2; D unresolved. In germline, CDR1 is SGHDT, CDR2 YYEEEE. CDR3 length: 12 residues. V dropped 0 bases and J dropped 6 bases, with 6 bases sitting between them. The CDR3 spells CASSLGQDGYTF. CDR3 sequence (DNA): TGTGCCAGCAGCTTGGGGCAGGATGGCTACACCTTC.

The V and J genes are TRBV28 and TRBJ2-1; 15 nucleotides agree with TRBD2. Germline V gives CDR1 MDHEN, CDR2 SYDVKM. The V gene end was trimmed by 10 bases and the J gene end by 12 bases; junction bases not matched to a gene: 7. The CDR3 contains 13 residues. The CDR3 bases are TGTGCCACGCGGACTAGCGGGAGGGGAGTGCAGTTCTTC. Translation: CATRTSGRGVQFF.

The chain is built from TRBV7-9 and TRBJ2-7; 7 positions match TRBD2. CDR3 length equals 12 residues. CDR1 and CDR2 from the germline V gene are SEHNR and FQNEAQ (reference sequence). Unmatched junction bases numbered 6, after V lost 6 bases and J lost 7 bases. The chain's CDR3 is CASSYGSGEQYF. Written as DNA, the CDR3 is TGTGCCAGCAGTTATGGTAGCGGGGAGCAGTACTTC.

The CDR3 region is CASSFLAGGPLAGELFF. Written as DNA, the CDR3 is TGTGCCAGCAGCTTCCTAGCGGGAGGGCCGTTAGCCGGGGAGCTGTTTTTT. This chain uses TRBV13 with TRBJ2-2; 12 bases map to TRBD2. The germline V gene has CDR1 PRHDT and CDR2 FYEKMQ (reference sequence). The V segment lost 3 bases and the J segment 6 bases; nucleotides outside the gene matches: 8. The CDR3 has 17 amino acids.

The V call is TRBV11-2, the J call TRBJ1-1; no definite D call. V gave up 5 bases and J gave up 1 base, with 11 bases separating them. Germline-derived CDR1 and CDR2 are SGHAT and FQNNGV. The CDR3 runs to 14 residues. The CDR3 nucleotides read TGTGCCAGCAGCCCCTGGCGGAGGAACACTGAAGCTTTCTTT. Protein product: CASSPWRRNTEAFF.

The chain couples TRBV29-1 to TRBJ1-2; D remains ambiguous. Germline lookup yields CDR1 SQVTM and CDR2 ANQGSEA. V gave up 6 bases and J gave up 4 bases, with 15 bases separating them. The length of the CDR3 is 13 residues. This chain's CDR3 is CSVDPRGAYGYTF. DNA for the CDR3: TGCAGCGTCGACCCCCGGGGAGCCTATGGCTACACCTTC.

This sequence joins TRBV5-1 and TRBJ2-2; D is unresolved. The CDR3 has 14 amino acids. Trimming cost V 4 bases and J 5 bases, with 12 bases left between them. Per the germline V gene, CDR1 is SGHRS and CDR2 is YFSETQ. CDR3 residues: CASSGSGWTGELFF. CDR3 nucleotide sequence: TGCGCCAGCAGCGGGTCCGGGTGGACCGGGGAGCTGTTTTTT.

The chain uses TRBV9 and TRBJ1-2; D might be TRBD1 (5 bases). Trimming cost V 0 bases and J 3 bases, with 6 bases left between them. Germline V gene sequence: CDR1 SGDLS, CDR2 YYNGEE. This CDR3 has 13 amino acids. The CDR3 DNA reads as TGTGCCAGCAGCGTAGGCAGGGACTATGGCTACACCTTC. This gives the protein CASSVGRDYGYTF.

V and J are TRBV4-1 and TRBJ2-1; 7 nucleotides align to TRBD1. Trimming cost V 0 bases and J 4 bases; bases outside gene matches: 3. This CDR3 spans 15 amino acids. CDR1 and CDR2 (germline): MGHRA, YSYEKL. The CDR3 DNA follows: TGCGCCAGCAGCCAAGAGACAGGGTTTTACAATGAGCAGTTCTTC. Its translation is CASSQETGFYNEQFF.

This chain connects TRBV6-1 to TRBJ2-7, with D tentatively TRBD1 (6 bases). This CDR3 is built from 13 residues. CDR1 is MNHNS, CDR2 SASEGT, per germline. V was pared by 8 bases and J by 0 bases, with 11 bases between. The CDR3, as DNA: TGTGCCAGCCAGGGGCCGAACTCCTACGAGCAGTACTTC. This translates into CASQGPNSYEQYF.

The rearrangement links TRBV4-3 to TRBJ1-4; 9 bases map to TRBD1. The CDR3 is 15 amino acids. Germline CDR1 and CDR2: LGHNA and YSLEER. With V trimmed by 4 bases and J by 5 bases, 5 bases remained unmatched. In nucleotides, the CDR3 is TGCGCCAGCAGCCGCGCCGGGACAGGGAATGAAAAACTGTTTTTT. This codes for CASSRAGTGNEKLFF.

This clone was counted between two and nine times. V gene TRBV7-8 combines with J gene TRBJ1-5, with D maybe TRBD1 (5 bases). The CDR3 runs 15 residues. Trimming cost V 5 bases and J 0 bases, with 11 bases left between them. Germline V CDR1 and CDR2: SGHVS, FQNEAQ. The CDR3 spells CASSIDSYSNQPQHF. The CDR3, as DNA: TGTGCCAGCAGCATAGACAGCTATAGCAATCAGCCCCAGCATTTT.